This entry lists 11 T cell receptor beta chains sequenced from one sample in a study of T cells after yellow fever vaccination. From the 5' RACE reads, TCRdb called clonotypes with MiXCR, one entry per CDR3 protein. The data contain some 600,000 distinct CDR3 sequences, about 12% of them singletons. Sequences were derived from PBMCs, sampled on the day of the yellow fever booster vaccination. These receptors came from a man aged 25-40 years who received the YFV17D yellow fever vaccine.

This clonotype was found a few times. As DNA, the CDR3 is TGTGCCAGCAGCCAAGGGGCTAGGGAGCAGTTCTTC. Its protein product is CASSQGAREQFF. This rearrangement joins TRBV3-1 to TRBJ2-1; D uncertain. Germline values: CDR1 LGHDT, CDR2 YNNKEL (reference sequence). V shed 1 base and J shed 10 bases, with 8 bases lying between them. The CDR3 spans 12 residues.

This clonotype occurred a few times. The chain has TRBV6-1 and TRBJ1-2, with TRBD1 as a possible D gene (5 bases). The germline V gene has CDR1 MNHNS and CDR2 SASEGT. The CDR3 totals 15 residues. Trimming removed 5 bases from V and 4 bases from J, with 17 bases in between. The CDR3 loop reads CASSPGGWTSYGYTF. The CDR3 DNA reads TGTGCCAGCAGTCCGGGGGGGTGGACTTCCTATGGCTACACCTTC.

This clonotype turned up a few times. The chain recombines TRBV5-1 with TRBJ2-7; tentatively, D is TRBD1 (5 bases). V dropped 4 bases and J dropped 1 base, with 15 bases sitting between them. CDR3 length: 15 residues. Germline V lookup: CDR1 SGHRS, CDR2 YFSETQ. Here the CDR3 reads CASSPAKGFSYEQYF. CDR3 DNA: TGCGCCAGCAGCCCCGCCAAGGGGTTTTCCTACGAGCAGTACTTC.

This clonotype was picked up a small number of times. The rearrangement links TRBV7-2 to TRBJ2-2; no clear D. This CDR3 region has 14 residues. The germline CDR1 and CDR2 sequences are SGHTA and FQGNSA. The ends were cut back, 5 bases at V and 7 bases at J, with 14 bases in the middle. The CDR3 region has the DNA TGTGCCAGCAGCCCAATCGGGTTCGGCGGGGAGCTGTTTTTT. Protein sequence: CASSPIGFGGELFF.

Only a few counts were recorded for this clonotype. The CDR3 sequence is CAWSLLNEQFF. The CDR3 DNA sequence: TGTGCCTGGAGTCTCCTCAATGAGCAGTTCTTC. The chain is built from TRBV30 and TRBJ2-1, with no clear D. Trimming stripped 2 bases from V and 6 bases from J, with 5 bases between. The CDR3 consists of 11 residues. Germline V lookup: CDR1 GTSNPN, CDR2 SVGIG (reference sequence).

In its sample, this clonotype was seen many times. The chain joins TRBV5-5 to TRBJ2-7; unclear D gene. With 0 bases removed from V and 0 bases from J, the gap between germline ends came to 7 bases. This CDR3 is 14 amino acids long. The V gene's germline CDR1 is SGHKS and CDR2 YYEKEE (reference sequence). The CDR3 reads CASSLETFSYEQYF. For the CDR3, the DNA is TGTGCCAGCAGCTTGGAAACATTCTCCTACGAGCAGTACTTC.

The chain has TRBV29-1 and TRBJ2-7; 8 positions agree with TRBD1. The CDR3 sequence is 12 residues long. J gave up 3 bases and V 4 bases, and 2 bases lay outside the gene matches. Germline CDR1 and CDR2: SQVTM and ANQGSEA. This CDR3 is CSVGDRRYEQYF. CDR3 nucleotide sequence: TGCAGCGTTGGGGACAGGCGCTACGAGCAGTACTTC.

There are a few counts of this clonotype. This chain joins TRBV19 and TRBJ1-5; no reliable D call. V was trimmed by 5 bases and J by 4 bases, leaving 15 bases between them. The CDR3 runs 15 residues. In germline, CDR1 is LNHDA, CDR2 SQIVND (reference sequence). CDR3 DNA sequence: TGTGCCAGTAGTCTTGGGAGCTTCCTAAATCAGCCCCAGCATTTT. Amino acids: CASSLGSFLNQPQHF.

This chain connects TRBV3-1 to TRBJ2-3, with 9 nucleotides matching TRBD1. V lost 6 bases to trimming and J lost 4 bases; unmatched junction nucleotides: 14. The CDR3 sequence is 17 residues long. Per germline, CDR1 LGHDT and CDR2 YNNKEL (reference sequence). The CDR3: CASSGLNRDRASDTQYF. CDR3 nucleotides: TGTGCCAGCAGTGGCTTGAACCGGGACAGGGCCTCAGATACGCAGTATTTT.

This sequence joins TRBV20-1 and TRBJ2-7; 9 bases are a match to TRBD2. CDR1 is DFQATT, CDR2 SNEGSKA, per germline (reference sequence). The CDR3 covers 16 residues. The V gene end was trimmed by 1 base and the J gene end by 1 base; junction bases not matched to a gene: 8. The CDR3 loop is CSARAYRLAASYEQYF. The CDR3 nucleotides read TGCAGTGCTAGAGCGTATAGACTAGCGGCATCCTACGAGCAGTACTTC.

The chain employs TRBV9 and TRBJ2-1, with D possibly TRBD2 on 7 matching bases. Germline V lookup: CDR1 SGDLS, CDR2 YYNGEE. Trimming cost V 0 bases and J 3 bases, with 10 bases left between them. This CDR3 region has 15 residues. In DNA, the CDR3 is TGTGCCAGCAGCGTAGTAGGGGGGGACTACAATGAGCAGTTCTTC. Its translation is CASSVVGGDYNEQFF.